This T cell receptor (beta chain) was identified in a study of prognosis after radiotherapy for stage I lung cancer. Multiplex PCR in two rounds served to amplify TCR beta CDR3 from genomic DNA. It was primers specific to each TRBV and TRBJ gene that first-round PCR used. TCRdb re-called the multiplex PCR reads through MiXCR, storing one row per CDR3 protein. The sample has 15,000 to 20,000 distinct CDR3 sequences; about 46% are singletons. This clonotype was observed many times. Germline CDR1 SGHDT, CDR2 YYEEEE. The CDR3 is made up of 15 amino acids. The junction had 3 bases not matched to a gene; V was cut back by 1 base and J by 2 bases.

This chain joins TRBV5-6 and TRBJ2-7, with 10 bases aligning to TRBD2. This receptor was obtained from a donor aged 50 or older with non-small cell lung cancer. Sequenced here: PBMCs, sampled before or after stereotactic body radiation therapy (not recorded which). The CDR3 reads CASSLQTSGTYEQYF. The CDR3 DNA follows: TGTGCCAGCAGCTTGCAAACTAGCGGGACCTACGAGCAGTACTTC.